This entry is about one T cell receptor beta chain. In the study's own analysis: Nucleated cell counts were estimated from reference gene primer amplification. Measured with immunoSEQ multiplex PCR; TCRdb has only the in-frame clones, and not every one. The V and J calls and clone size are taken from that table; D and trimming were inferred from the DNA. This table holds 180,000 or so clones, about nine tenths found once. This entry comes from a study of blood T cell repertoires in COVID-19. Study summary: COVID-19 samples from acute and convalescent phases originated in the United States, Italy and Spain. From T cells, B-cell-depleted T cells, or PBMCs came the material, which was cDNA or gDNA.

This CDR3 is built from 14 residues. Trimming took 3 bases from V and 4 from J, leaving 13 bases between them. CDR1 and CDR2 from the germline V gene are SGHTA and FQGNSA. The chain links TRBV7-2 to TRBJ2-7; D not resolved. Input material: peripheral blood. The sequence came from a woman in her fifties or sixties with acute or convalescent COVID-19. DNA for the CDR3: TGTGCCAGCAGCTTTAGCTTCAGAGGTTACGAGCAGTACTTC. It is translated as CASSFSFRGYEQYF.